This TCR beta chain is drawn from a study of technical replicates of blood from four donors. Unmatched junction bases numbered 6, after V lost 0 bases and J lost 3 bases. The CDR3 is 15 residues long. Germline V gene lookup returns CDR1 SGDLS and CDR2 YYNGEE. Repertoires were generated with immunoSEQ multiplex PCR, while TCRdb's copy carries only in-frame clones and drops some. The sample comprises 53,000 or so clones, around 83% of which are singletons, and 5.6% rests with the top ten. Sequenced sample: PBMCs. V and J are TRBV9 and TRBJ2-7, with 7 bases identical to TRBD1. The sequence came from a human donor in good health. Some clones in this sample may be carry-over from other donors' samples. The CDR3 is CASSVGDRANYEQYF. CDR3 bases: TGTGCCAGCAGCGTAGGAGACAGGGCTAACTACGAGCAGTACTTC.